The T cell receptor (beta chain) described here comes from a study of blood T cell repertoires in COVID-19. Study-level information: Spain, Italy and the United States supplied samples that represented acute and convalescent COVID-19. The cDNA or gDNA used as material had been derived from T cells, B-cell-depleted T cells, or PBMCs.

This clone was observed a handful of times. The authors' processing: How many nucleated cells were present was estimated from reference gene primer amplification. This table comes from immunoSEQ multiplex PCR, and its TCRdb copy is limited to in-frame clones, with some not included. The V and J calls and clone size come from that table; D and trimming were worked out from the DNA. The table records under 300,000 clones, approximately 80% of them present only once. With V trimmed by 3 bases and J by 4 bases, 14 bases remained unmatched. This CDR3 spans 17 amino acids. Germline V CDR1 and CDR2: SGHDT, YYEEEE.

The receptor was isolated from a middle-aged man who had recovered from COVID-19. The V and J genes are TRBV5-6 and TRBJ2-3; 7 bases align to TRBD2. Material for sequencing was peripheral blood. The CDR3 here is CASSSPRTRARADTQYF. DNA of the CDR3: TGTGCCAGCAGCTCACCCCGGACTAGGGCGCGGGCAGATACGCAGTATTTT.